This T cell receptor beta chain is from a study of cytomegalovirus exposure and HLA in healthy donors. Trimming left V 7 bases short and J 0 bases short, with 10 bases between. Germline CDR1 and CDR2: SGHRS and YFSETQ. The CDR3 spans 13 residues. The PCR used 60 Vbeta and 13 Jbeta primers. The data were produced by immunoSEQ multiplex PCR, yet TCRdb's version contains in-frame clones alone and is incomplete. The table lists 200,000 or so clones, about three quarters of them singletons. The count of this clone is one. This clonotype was sampled from a woman aged 30 to 39 in good health and CMV-seropositive. This chain joins TRBV5-1 and TRBJ2-5, with TRBD1 as a possible D gene (6 bases). Sequencing was performed on PBMCs. The CDR3: CASQGSHQETQYF. The DNA of the CDR3 is TGCGCCAGCCAGGGGAGCCACCAAGAGACCCAGTACTTC.